The clone carrying this TCR beta chain was detected only a few times. Using its own MiXCR run on the RT-PCR reads, TCRdb lists one record per CDR3 protein. The sample has 150,000 to 250,000 distinct CDR3 sequences; around 41% are singletons. The data originate from a study of patients and donors after allogeneic stem cell transplantation. This TCR was sampled from a human donor who was either an allogeneic HSCT recipient or a stem cell or donor lymphocyte infusion donor (not recorded which). It is not recorded whose cells these are; they may come from a transplant donor. The sequenced material came from blood, either unsorted or a sorted T cell fraction (not recorded which).

The chain's CDR3 is CSCRTGPSSGYTF. The DNA for the CDR3 is TGCAGTTGCCGGACAGGCCCCAGTTCTGGCTACACCTTC. The chain employs TRBV29-1 and TRBJ1-2, with 7 bases that match TRBD1. The CDR3 loop spans 13 amino acids. Germline V gene sequence: CDR1 SQVTM, CDR2 ANQGSEA.